This T cell receptor (beta chain) appears in the sequencing data of a study of Ad26.COV2.S vaccination and SARS-CoV-2 variants. Study context: As a participant in COV1001, the donor was in the Ad26.COV2.S trial arm.

Notes on this clone: Within the sample, other DNA sequences also encode this same CDR3.

Using immunoSEQ multiplex PCR, the repertoire was profiled, and TCRdb retains in-frame clones only, with some absent. The table lists more than 350,000 clones, 80% to 95% of them singletons. Treatment denoted: about 20 received Ad26.COV2.S at low or high dose, single or two shots; 5 received placebo; per-sample allocation not given. Repertoires come from day 63 after the first vaccine or placebo injection. This CDR3 has 15 residues. Trimming shortened V by 0 bases and J by 2 bases, and 11 bases separated the two germline ends. CDR1 and CDR2 (germline): MNHEY, SVGAGI. The receptor's source is a person between 18 and 60 years old who received the Ad26.COV2.S COVID-19 vaccine or a placebo. The source was peripheral blood, collected in a trial of Ad26.COV2.S vaccine versus placebo. The genes are TRBV6-5 and TRBJ2-7; D is undetermined. The CDR3: CASSYSLAGAYEQYF. For the CDR3, the DNA is TGTGCCAGCAGTTACTCGTTAGCTGGGGCCTACGAGCAGTACTTC.